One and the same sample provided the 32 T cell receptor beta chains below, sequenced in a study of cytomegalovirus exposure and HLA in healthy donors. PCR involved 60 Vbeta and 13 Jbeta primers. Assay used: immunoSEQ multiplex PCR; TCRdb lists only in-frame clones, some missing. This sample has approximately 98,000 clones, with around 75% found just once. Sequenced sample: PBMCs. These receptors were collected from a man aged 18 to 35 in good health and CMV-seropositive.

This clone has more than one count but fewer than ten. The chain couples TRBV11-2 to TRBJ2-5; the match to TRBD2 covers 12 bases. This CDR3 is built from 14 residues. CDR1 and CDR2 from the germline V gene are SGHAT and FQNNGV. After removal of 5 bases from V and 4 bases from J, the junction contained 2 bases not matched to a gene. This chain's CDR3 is CASSETSGGETQYF. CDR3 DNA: TGTGCCAGCAGCGAGACTAGCGGGGGAGAGACCCAGTACTTC.

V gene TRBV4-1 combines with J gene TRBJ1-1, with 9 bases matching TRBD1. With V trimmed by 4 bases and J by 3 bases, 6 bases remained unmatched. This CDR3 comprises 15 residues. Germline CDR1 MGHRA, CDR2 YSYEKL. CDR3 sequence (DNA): TGCGCCAGCAGCCTCCTCCGGACAGGGGACACTGAAGCTTTCTTT. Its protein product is CASSLLRTGDTEAFF.

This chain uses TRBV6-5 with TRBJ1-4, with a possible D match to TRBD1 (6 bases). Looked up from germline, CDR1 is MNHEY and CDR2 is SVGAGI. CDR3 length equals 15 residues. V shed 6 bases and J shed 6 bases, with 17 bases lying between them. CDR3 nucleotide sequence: TGTGCCAGCAGGCCGGACGGGGGGCTGCATGAAAAACTGTTTTTT. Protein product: CASRPDGGLHEKLFF.

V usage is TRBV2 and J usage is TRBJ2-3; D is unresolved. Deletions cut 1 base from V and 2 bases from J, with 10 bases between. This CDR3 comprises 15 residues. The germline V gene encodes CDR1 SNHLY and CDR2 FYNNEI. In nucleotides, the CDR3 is TGTGCCAGCAGTGAAGTGGCAATTTCCACAGATACGCAGTATTTT. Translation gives CASSEVAISTDTQYF.

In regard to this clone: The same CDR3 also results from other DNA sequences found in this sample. CDR3 DNA: TGCGCCAGCAGGGGCCTACTTAGGAACACTGAAGCTTTCTTT. It yields the protein CASRGLLRNTEAFF. The chain recombines TRBV4-1 with TRBJ1-1; D is uncertain. This CDR3 is built from 14 residues. Per germline, CDR1 MGHRA and CDR2 YSYEKL. The germline V and J ends were trimmed by 6 bases and 1 base, with 12 bases remaining between them.

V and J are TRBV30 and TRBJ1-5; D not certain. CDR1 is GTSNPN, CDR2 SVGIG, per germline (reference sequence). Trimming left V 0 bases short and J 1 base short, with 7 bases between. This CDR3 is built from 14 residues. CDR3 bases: TGTGCCTGGAGTGTACCTCAGAGCAATCAGCCCCAGCATTTT. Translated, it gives CAWSVPQSNQPQHF. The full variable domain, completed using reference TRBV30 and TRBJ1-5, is SQTIHQWPATLVQPVGSPLSLECTVEGTSNPNLYWYRQAAGRGLQLLFYSVGIGQISSEVPQNLSASRPQDRQFILSSKKLLLSDSGFYLCAWSVPQSNQPQHFGDGTRLSIL.

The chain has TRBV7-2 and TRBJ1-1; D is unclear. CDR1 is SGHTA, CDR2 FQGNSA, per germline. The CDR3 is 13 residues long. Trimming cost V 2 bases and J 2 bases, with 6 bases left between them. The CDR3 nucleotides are TGTGCCAGCAGCTTAAATGTAAACACTGAAGCTTTCTTT. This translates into CASSLNVNTEAFF.

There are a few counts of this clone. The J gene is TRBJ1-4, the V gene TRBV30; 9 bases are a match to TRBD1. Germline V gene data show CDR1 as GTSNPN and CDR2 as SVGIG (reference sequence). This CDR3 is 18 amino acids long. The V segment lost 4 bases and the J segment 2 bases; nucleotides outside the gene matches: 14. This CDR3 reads CAWNRDRVIGETNEKLFF. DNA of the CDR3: TGTGCCTGGAACCGGGACAGGGTAATAGGGGAGACTAATGAAAAACTGTTTTTT.

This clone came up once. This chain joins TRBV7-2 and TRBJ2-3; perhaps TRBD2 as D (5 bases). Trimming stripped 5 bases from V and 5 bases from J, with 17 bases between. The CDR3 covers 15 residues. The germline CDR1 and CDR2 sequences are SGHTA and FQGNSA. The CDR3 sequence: CASSPGLDFGDTQYF. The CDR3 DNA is TGTGCCAGCAGCCCCGGACTGGACTTCGGAGATACGCAGTATTTT.

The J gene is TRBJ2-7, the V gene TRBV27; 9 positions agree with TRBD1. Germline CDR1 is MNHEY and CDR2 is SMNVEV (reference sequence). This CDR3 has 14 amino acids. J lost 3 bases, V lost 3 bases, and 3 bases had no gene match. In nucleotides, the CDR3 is TGTGCCAGCAGTTTGGGACAGGGTCGCTACGAGCAGTACTTC. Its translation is CASSLGQGRYEQYF.

CDR3 amino acids: CASSPSRGRNEKLFF. The CDR3 DNA sequence: TGTGCCAGCAGCCCTAGTAGGGGCCGAAATGAAAAACTGTTTTTT. This sequence joins TRBV7-9 and TRBJ1-4; D is possibly TRBD1 (5 bases). The germline gives CDR1 SEHNR, CDR2 FQNEAQ (reference sequence). Trimming left V 5 bases short and J 5 bases short, with 15 bases between. The CDR3 is made up of 15 amino acids.

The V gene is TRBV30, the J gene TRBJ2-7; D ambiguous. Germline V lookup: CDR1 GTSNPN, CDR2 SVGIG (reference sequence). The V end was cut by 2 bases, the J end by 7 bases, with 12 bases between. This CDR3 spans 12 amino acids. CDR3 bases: TGTGCCTGGAGTAATCCCCCTAAAGAGCAGTACTTC. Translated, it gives CAWSNPPKEQYF.

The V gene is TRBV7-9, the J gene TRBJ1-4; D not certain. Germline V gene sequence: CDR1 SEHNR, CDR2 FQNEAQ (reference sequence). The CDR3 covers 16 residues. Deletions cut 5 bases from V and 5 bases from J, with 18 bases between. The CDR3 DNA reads TGTGCCAGCAGCGGACTTCCGGGCGGAGAGAATGAAAAACTGTTTTTT. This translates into CASSGLPGGENEKLFF.

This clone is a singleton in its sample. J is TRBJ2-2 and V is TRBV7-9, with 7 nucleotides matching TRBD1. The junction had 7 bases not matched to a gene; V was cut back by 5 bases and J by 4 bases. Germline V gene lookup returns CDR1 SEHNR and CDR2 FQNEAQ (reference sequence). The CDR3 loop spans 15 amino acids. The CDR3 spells CASSPRTGGTGELFF. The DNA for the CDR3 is TGTGCCAGCAGCCCCCGGACAGGCGGCACCGGGGAGCTGTTTTTT. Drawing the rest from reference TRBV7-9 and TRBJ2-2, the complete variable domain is DTGVSQNPRHKITKRGQNVTFRCDPISEHNRLYWYRQTLGQGPEFLTYFQNEAQLEKSRLLSDRFSAERPKGSFSTLEIQRTEQGDSAMYLCASSPRTGGTGELFFGEGSRLTVL.

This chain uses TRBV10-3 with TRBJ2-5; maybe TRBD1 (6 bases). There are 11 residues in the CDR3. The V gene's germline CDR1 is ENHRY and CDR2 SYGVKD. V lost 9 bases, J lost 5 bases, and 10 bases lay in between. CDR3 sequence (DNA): TGTGCCATTGGGGGCTGGGAGACCCAGTACTTC. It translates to CAIGGWETQYF.

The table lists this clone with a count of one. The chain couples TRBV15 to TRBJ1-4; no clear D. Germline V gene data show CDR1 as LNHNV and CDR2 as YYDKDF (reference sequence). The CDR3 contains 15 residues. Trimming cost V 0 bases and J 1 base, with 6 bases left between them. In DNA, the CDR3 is TGTGCCACCAGCAGAGAGGGCGTAACTAATGAAAAACTGTTTTTT. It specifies CATSREGVTNEKLFF.

CDR3 nucleotides: TGTGCCAGCAGTCCCCACCAGGATGTCTATGGCTACACCTTC. It codes for CASSPHQDVYGYTF. The rearrangement uses TRBV27 and TRBJ1-2; no clear D. The CDR3 runs to 14 residues. Germline V gene data show CDR1 as MNHEY and CDR2 as SMNVEV (reference sequence). Trimming pared 5 bases from V and 4 bases from J, leaving 14 bases between.

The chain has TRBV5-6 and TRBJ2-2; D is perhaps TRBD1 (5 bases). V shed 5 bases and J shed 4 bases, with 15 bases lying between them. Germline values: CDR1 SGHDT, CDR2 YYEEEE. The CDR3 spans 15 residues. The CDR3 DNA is TGTGCCAGCAGGATCGGGCAGGGTCTCACCGGGGAGCTGTTTTTT. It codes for CASRIGQGLTGELFF.

This CDR3 reads CASSVEGQGILSPLHF. As DNA, the CDR3 is TGTGCCAGCAGCGTAGAGGGACAGGGGATTCTTTCACCCCTCCACTTT. This chain links TRBV9 with TRBJ1-6, with TRBD1 identical over 10 bases. The CDR3 spans 16 residues. CDR1 SGDLS and CDR2 YYNGEE come from the germline V gene. V was pared by 0 bases and J by 9 bases, with 6 bases of the junction left unmatched.

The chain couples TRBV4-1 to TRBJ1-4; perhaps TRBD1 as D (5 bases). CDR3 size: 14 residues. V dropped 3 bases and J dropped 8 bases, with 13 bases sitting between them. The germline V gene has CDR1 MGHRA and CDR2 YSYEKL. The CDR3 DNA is TGCGCCAGCAGCCAGCCAGGGAAAAGGGAAAAACTGTTTTTT. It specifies CASSQPGKREKLFF.

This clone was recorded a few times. CDR3 sequence (DNA): TGTGCCAGCTCACCACAACAAAGGGGGAACACTGAAGCTTTCTTT. It codes for CASSPQQRGNTEAFF. V is TRBV18 and J is TRBJ1-1, with D perhaps matching TRBD1 (5 bases). Trimming took off 1 base at V and 1 base at J, with 10 bases between the two ends. The CDR3 consists of 15 residues. Germline-derived CDR1 and CDR2 are KGHSH and LQKENI.

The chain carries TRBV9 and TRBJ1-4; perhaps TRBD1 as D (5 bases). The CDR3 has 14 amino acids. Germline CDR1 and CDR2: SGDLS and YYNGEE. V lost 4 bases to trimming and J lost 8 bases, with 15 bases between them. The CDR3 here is CASSMGPGGEKLFF. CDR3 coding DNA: TGTGCCAGCAGCATGGGACCGGGAGGGGAAAAACTGTTTTTT.

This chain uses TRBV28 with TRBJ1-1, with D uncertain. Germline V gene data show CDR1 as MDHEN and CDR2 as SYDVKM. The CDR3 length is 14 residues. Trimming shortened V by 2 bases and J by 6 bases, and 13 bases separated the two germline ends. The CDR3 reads CASSLAHGESEAFF. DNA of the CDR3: TGTGCCAGCAGTTTAGCCCACGGGGAGTCTGAAGCTTTCTTT.

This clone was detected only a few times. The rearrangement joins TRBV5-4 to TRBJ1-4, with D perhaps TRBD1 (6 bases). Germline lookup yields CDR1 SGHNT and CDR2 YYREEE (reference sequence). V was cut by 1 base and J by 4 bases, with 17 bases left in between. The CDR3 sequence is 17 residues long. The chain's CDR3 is CASSLNQDSNFNEKLFF. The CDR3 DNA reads TGTGCCAGCAGCTTGAATCAGGACAGCAATTTTAATGAAAAACTGTTTTTT.

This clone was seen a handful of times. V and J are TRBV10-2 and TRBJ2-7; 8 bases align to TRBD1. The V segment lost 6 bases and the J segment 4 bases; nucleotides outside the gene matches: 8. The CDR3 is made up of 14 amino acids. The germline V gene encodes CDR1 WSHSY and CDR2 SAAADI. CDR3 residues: CASRSGGGGYEQYF. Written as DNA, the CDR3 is TGCGCCAGCAGATCAGGGGGCGGTGGATACGAGCAGTACTTC.

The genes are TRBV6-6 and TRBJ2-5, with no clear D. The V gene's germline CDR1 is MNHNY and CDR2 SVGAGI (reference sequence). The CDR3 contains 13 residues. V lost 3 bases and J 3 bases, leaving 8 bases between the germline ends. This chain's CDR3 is CASSYGREETQYF. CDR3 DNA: TGTGCCAGCAGTTATGGGCGAGAAGAGACCCAGTACTTC.

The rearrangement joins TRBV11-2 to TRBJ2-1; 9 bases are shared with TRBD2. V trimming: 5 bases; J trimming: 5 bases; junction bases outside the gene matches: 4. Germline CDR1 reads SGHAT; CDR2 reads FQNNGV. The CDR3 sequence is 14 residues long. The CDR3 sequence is CASSAGGADNEQFF. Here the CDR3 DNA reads TGTGCCAGCAGCGCGGGAGGGGCGGACAATGAGCAGTTCTTC.

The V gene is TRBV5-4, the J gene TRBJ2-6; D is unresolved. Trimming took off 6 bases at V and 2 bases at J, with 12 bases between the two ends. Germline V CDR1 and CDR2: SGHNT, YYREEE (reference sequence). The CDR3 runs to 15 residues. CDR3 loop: CASTLTVTGANVLTF. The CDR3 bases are TGTGCCAGCACCCTCACGGTAACTGGGGCCAACGTCCTGACTTTC.

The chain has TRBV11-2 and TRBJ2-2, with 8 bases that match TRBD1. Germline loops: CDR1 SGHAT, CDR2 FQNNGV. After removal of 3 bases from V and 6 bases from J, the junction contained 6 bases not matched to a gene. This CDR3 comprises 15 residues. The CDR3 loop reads CASSFENRGAGELFF. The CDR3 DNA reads TGTGCCAGCAGCTTCGAAAACAGGGGGGCCGGGGAGCTGTTTTTT.

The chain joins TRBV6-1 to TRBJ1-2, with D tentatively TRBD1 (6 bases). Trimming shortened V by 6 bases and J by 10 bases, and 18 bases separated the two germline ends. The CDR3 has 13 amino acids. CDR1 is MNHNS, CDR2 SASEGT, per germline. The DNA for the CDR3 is TGTGCCAGCAGCCCGACAGGCCCCCTACTCTACACCTTC. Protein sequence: CASSPTGPLLYTF.

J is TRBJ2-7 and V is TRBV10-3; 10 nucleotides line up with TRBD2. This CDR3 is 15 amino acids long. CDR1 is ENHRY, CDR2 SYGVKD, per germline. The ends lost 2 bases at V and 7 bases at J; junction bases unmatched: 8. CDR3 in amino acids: CAISEPTSGVLEQYF. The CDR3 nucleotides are TGTGCCATCAGTGAGCCCACTAGCGGGGTCTTGGAGCAGTACTTC.

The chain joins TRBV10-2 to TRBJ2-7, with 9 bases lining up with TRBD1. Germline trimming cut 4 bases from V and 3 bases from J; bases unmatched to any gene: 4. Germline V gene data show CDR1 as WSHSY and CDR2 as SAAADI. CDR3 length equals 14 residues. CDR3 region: CASSATGGYYEQYF. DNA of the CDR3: TGCGCCAGCAGTGCTACAGGGGGCTACTACGAGCAGTACTTC.